The clone carrying this T cell receptor (beta chain) was counted between two and nine times. The antigen is undetermined. The sample belongs to a study of post-analysis software for immune sequencing data. Regarding the study as a whole: Elevated frequency relative to controls characterized several TRBV segments in patients, TRBV5-6, TRBV5-1 and TRBV20-1 among them. People with multiple sclerosis had a significantly lower normalized Chao1 diversity than controls did.

Sequencing libraries made from TCR beta cDNA carried unique molecular identifiers. TCRdb re-called the PCR reads through MiXCR, storing one row per CDR3 protein. Here the sample spans around 500,000 distinct CDR3 sequences, 34% being singletons. The V gene end was trimmed by 5 bases and the J gene end by 4 bases; junction bases not matched to a gene: 10. The CDR3 covers 16 residues. Germline CDR1 SEHNR, CDR2 FQNEAQ (reference sequence). The chain uses TRBV7-9 and TRBJ2-5, with 10 bases fitting TRBD2. The sequenced sample was blood. The origin of this receptor is a girl aged 2-17 years with multiple sclerosis. The CDR3: CASSPRGSGGLETQYF. The CDR3 DNA is TGTGCCAGCAGCCCCCGTGGTAGCGGGGGGTTAGAGACCCAGTACTTC.